The source of this TCR beta chain is a study of cytomegalovirus exposure and HLA in healthy donors (dated by TCRdb to the late 2010s). About the investigation overall: According to an earlier analysis of a few hundred of the donors, some 170 million T cells yielded 95 million to 140 million unique TCR beta sequences and about 300 Gb of sequence data. An early release that covered about 640 HLA-typed donors contained about 300 gigabases of sequencing data and around 85 million unique TCR sequences. The genetic ancestry cluster associated with self-reported Caucasian donors included 70% to 85% of the roughly 400 genotyped donors. The study aimed to test whether signatures of past pathogen exposure could be identified by cataloging public T cell receptors. The study used immunosequencing to profile the T cell repertoires of more than 650 subjects and linked those repertoires to cytomegalovirus serostatus. Besides the first cohort of some 670 subjects, a separate validation cohort made up of 90 to 150 different subjects was used. To predict cytomegalovirus infection status, the study brought together high-throughput TCR immunosequencing, statistical association of individual TCRs with disease status, and machine learning. A later analysis re-examined previously published TCR beta repertoires from 500 to 700 donors and added high-resolution HLA genotyping to investigate patterns of TCR occurrence. In the later analysis, no new phenotypic data were used to find candidate immune exposures; instead, reliance was placed on TCR beta sequences and their occurrence across donors. An earlier analysis of several hundred of the donors used high-throughput TCR beta sequencing to judge whether each TCR beta V gene segment behaved as functional or pseudogenic. Donor age, sex, ethnicity and CMV serostatus were compiled alongside the repertoire data. Genome-wide SNP genotypes for about 55% of the roughly 670 donors were used in a later genetic analysis, which treated that subset as a discovery cohort. Every repertoire in the discovery cohort had been generated on one and the same sequencing platform. HLA typing included class I and class II loci at four-digit resolution. Typing coverage varied by locus: about 620-630 donors for A, B, C, DRB1 and DQB1; approximately 560 for DQA1; more than 600 for DPA1; approximately 450 for DPB1. Roughly five DR-DQ haplotypes were treated as single units for association and clustering because of strong linkage in the cohort. Across approximately 400 genotyped donors of the cohort, an average of 235,054 unique TCR beta nucleotide sequences per donor were sequenced, and roughly a sixth of those sequences were non-productive.

In total, roughly 670 healthy bone marrow donors made up the cohort. Cohort members were all nominally healthy when sampled, although unrecorded immune exposures were likely present. The donor tested CMV seropositive and was one of the 289 seropositive cohort members. Every donor gave a peripheral blood sample, and the peripheral blood mononuclear cells from that sample were used for TCR beta sequencing. The Qiagen DNeasy Blood Extraction Kit was used to extract genomic DNA from the blood cell samples. As for this clone: The clone's antigen remains unknown.

The investigation overall reported the following: A total of 150 or so TCR beta chains were listed by the study as associated with cytomegalovirus. A further reported finding was that TCR beta sequences accurately predicted the HLA-A and HLA-B alleles for most subjects in the first cohort. A later analysis found that most CMV-associated TCR beta chains appeared HLA-restricted, with HLA associations seemingly driven largely by CMV exposure. In vitro tests confirmed that a few of the cytomegalovirus-associated TCR beta chains recognize cytomegalovirus antigens. In a later genetic analysis, a missense DCLRE1C variant was associated with V-gene and J-gene trimming of TCR beta chains, and the association was replicated in an independent cohort. When HLA alleles, especially DR and DQ, strongly co-occurred, attributing TCR associations to individual alleles was difficult. The cohort was sequenced for TCR beta chains only, and without alpha or paired-chain data the features that could be detected were limited. At a false discovery rate of 0.05, a later analysis linked about 16,000 TCR beta sequences to specific HLA alleles. Presence/absence analyses assumed roughly uniform sequencing depth across donors, an assumption that may not hold. In an earlier analysis of about 540 of the donors, most TCR beta V segments were observed in productive rearrangements about 87% or about 30% of the time, broadly matching IMGT annotations. Some IMGT-functional V segments, including TRBV6-2 and TRBV6-3, could not be distinguished by the 87-base-pair reads and were therefore excluded. HLA typing was unavailable for some donors at each locus, so association tests used only the typed subset. Most TCR sequences were observed very rarely across donors, whereas some public TCRs were present in many individuals. Correlated functional status among segregating V segments might reflect linkage disequilibrium, but an unknown experimental factor could not be ruled out. According to a later analysis, parvovirus B19, influenza, CMV and Epstein-Barr virus appeared linked to several top co-occurrence clusters. Compared with equally common non-associated chains, HLA-associated TCR beta chains in a later analysis were more clonally expanded and had lower generation probabilities. A group of highly shared sequence variants was considered likely to be a technical artifact of the sequencing pipeline. In a later analysis, the rate of TCR association differed among HLA loci, with DRB1 alleles having the most associated TCRs and HLA-C alleles having the fewest. The classifier was reported to diagnose cytomegalovirus status with high specificity and sensitivity in both the original and validation cohorts. The authors suggested that the approach could potentially be extended to other disease states and immunological phenotypes. Compared with the 666-donor mean, donors in an Asian-associated ancestry cluster had fewer N-insertions in productive TCRs, according to a later genetic analysis. Around 16 rarely observed V segments, including chromosome 9 orphons, were excluded from the earlier analysis of some 590 of the donors because counts were too low. Immune exposure information for the cohort was limited to CMV serostatus.

Trimming costs V 1 base and J 9 bases, and their ends lie 8 bases apart. The CDR3, from cysteine to phenylalanine, totals 13 residues. Only CDR3 DNA remains: 39 bases, in frame from the first base. From the germline V gene, CDR1 is SGHRS and CDR2 is YFSETQ. Library construction relied on the immunoSEQ multiplex PCR assay. For the multiplex PCR, a mixture combining 60 forward primers for TCR Vbeta segments and 13 reverse primers for TCR Jbeta segments was used. The CDR3 region of rearranged TCR beta genes was amplified from genomic DNA with a multiplex PCR assay. The Illumina HiSeq System was used to sequence the amplified TCR beta libraries as 87-base-pair reads. Under the source paper's analysis protocol: A later analysis tallied 75 million to 95 million unique TCR beta chains across the 666 repertoires, and around 10 million of those chains were shared by two or more donors. To remove PCR and sequencing errors, raw reads were error-corrected and collapsed into unique sequences using a nearest-neighbor algorithm that merged closely related sequences. To assign V, D and J gene segments, CDR3 sequences were aligned to IMGT reference sequences. For a sequence to be retained, a match of at least six nucleotides to both a V gene segment and a J gene segment was required. A rearrangement was called productive if the CDR3 had no stop codons and remained in frame with V and J, and every other rearrangement was called non-productive. CDR3 was defined by IMGT convention, running from the second conserved V-encoded cysteine to the conserved J-encoded phenylalanine. The earlier analysis of a few hundred of the donors excluded any sequence lacking an unambiguous match to a single V gene segment. An earlier analysis of approximately 590 of the donors called V segments functional above 56.7% productive rearrangements and segregating when the between-donor standard deviation exceeded 5%. To diagnose cytomegalovirus status from the catalog of TCR beta chain sequences, a statistical classification framework was built. In a later analysis, V and J genes were assigned by comparing TCR nucleotide sequences against IMGT/GENE-DB human TR gene sequences. The TCRdist pipeline was used in a later analysis to assign CDR3 sequences and most-parsimonious VDJ recombination scenarios. In a later analysis, every TCR beta chain was defined by the combination of its CDR3 amino acid sequence and its V-gene family, and reads without a unique V-gene family were dropped. As a way to deal with suspected cross-contamination and a sequencing artifact, a later analysis dropped roughly 620 nucleotide sequences that were highly shared and had low generation probability. A later analysis calculated a clonal expansion index for each public chain from normalized within-repertoire ranks of inferred template counts. A later analysis computed generation probabilities with a VDJ recombination model fitted to out-of-frame rearrangements, and checked the results against IGoR. In a later analysis, hypergeometric tests were used to score TCR-TCR, TCR-HLA and TCR-CMV co-occurrence, with a repertoire-size bias correction applied to TCR pairs. To estimate false discovery rates, a later analysis permuted the HLA or CMV assignments 20 times. In a later analysis, co-occurring TCRs were grouped using DBSCAN, and TCRdist sequence similarity was added for clustering within HLA-allele-positive subsets. For co-occurrence clustering, repertoires with fewer than 30,000 or more than 120,000 public chains were excluded, along with roughly five repertoires with anomalous nucleotide sharing. TCRdb limited this immuneACCESS table to in-frame rearrangements with V and J called. A share of clones is missing; checked studies link under half to unresolved V genes, and the rest is unexplained. V and J calls and clone size come straight from that table; D and trimming were deduced from the DNA. This sample's listing comprises more than 90,000 clones. The biggest ten clones account for 5.5% to 8% of the sample.

The chain joins TRBV5-1 to TRBJ1-6; the D segment could be TRBD1, given 5 matching bases. The sequenced sample consisted of PBMCs. The receptor was isolated from a middle-aged man in good health and CMV-seropositive. Read as DNA, the sequence is TGCGCCAGCAGCTTGAAGCAGGGTTCACCCCTCCACTTT. This sequence encodes CASSLKQGSPLHF.